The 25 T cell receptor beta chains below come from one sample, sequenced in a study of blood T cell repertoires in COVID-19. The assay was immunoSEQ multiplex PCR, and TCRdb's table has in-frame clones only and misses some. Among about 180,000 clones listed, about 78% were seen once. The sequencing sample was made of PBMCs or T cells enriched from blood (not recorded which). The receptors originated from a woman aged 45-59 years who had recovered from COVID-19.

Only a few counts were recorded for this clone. CDR3 in amino acids: CASSPEGGYTEAFF. The CDR3 DNA reads as TGTGCCAGCAGTCCGGAGGGAGGATACACTGAAGCTTTCTTT. The chain joins TRBV6-5 to TRBJ1-1; D is unclear. The germline V gene has CDR1 MNHEY and CDR2 SVGAGI. The ends were cut back, 5 bases at V and 3 bases at J, with 13 bases in the middle. The CDR3 extends over 14 amino acids.

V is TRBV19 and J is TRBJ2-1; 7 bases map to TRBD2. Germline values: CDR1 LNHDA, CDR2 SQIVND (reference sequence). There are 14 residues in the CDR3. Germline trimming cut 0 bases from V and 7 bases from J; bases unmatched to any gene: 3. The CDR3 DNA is TGTGCCAGTAGTATAGAGGGGGGGATTAATGAGCAGTTCTTC. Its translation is CASSIEGGINEQFF.

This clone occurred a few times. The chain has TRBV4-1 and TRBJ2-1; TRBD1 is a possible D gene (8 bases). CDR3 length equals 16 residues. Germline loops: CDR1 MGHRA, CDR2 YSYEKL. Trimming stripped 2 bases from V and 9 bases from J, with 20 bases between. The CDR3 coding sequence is TGCGCCAGCAGCCAACCCCGGACAGGGTGGGGGGGTGAGCAGTTCTTC. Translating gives CASSQPRTGWGGEQFF.

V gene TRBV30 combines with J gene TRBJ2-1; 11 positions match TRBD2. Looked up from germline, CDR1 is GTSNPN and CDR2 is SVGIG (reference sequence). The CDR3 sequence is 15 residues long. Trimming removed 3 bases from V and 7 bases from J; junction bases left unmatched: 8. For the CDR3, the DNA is TGTGCCTGGAGCGGACTAGCGGGTGCTACGAATGAGCAGTTCTTC. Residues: CAWSGLAGATNEQFF.

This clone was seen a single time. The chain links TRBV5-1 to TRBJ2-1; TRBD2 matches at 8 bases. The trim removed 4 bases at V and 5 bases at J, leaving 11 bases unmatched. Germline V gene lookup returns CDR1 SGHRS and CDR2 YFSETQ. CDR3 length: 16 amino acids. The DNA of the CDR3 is TGCGCCAGCAGCGCGGACCTAGCGGGTAAGCACAATGAGCAGTTCTTC. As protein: CASSADLAGKHNEQFF.

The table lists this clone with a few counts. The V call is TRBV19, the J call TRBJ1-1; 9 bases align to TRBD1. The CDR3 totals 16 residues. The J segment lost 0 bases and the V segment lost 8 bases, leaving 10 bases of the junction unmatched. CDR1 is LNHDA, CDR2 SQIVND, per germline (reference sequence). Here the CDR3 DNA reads TGTGCCAGTCTCTCCGGACAGGGGATATTGAACACTGAAGCTTTCTTT. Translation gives CASLSGQGILNTEAFF.

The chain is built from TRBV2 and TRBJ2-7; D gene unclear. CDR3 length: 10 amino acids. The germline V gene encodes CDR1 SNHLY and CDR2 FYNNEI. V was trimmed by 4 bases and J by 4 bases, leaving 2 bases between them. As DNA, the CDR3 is TGTGCCAGCAGTGTATACGAGCAGTACTTC. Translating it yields CASSVYEQYF.

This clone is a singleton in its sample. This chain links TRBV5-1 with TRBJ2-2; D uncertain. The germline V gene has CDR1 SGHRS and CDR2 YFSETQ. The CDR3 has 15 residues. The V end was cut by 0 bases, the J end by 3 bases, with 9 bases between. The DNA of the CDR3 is TGCGCCAGCAGCTTGGTGTCCAGTGACACCGGGGAGCTGTTTTTT. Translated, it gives CASSLVSSDTGELFF. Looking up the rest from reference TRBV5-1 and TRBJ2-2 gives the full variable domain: KAGVTQTPRYLIKTRGQQVTLSCSPISGHRSVSWYQQTPGQGLQFLFEYFSETQRNKGNFPGRFSGRQFSNSRSEMNVSTLELGDSALYLCASSLVSSDTGELFFGEGSRLTVL.

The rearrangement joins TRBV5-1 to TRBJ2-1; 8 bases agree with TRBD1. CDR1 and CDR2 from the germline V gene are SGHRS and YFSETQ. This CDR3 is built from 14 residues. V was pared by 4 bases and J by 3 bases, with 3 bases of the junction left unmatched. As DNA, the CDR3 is TGCGCCAGCAGCCGTGGACAGGGCTACAATGAGCAGTTCTTC. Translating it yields CASSRGQGYNEQFF.

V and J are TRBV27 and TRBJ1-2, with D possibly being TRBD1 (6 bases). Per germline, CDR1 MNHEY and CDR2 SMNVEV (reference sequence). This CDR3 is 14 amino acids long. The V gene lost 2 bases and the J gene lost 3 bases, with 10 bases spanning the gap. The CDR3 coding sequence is TGTGCCAGCAGTTTAGGGGCAGGGGACTATGGCTACACCTTC. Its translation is CASSLGAGDYGYTF.

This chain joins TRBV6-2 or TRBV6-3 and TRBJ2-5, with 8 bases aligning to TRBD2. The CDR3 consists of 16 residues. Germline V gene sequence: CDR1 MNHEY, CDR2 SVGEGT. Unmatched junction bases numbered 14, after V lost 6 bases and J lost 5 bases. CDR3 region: CASRYPGGSPSETQYF. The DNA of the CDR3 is TGTGCCAGCAGATACCCGGGAGGGTCCCCCTCGGAGACCCAGTACTTC.

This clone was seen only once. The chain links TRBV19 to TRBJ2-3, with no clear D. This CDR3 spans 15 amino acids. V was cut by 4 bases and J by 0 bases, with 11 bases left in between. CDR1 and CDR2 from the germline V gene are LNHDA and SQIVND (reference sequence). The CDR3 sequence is CASSTTLVSTDTQYF. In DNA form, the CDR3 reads TGTGCCAGTAGTACTACCCTTGTGAGCACAGATACGCAGTATTTT.

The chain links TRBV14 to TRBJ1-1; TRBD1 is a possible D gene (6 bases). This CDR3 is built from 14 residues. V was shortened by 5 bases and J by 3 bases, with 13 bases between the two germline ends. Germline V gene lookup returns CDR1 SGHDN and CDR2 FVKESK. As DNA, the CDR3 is TGTGCCAGCAGCTCCGGACAGCCGTACACTGAAGCTTTCTTT. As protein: CASSSGQPYTEAFF. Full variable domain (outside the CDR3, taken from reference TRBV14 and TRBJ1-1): EAGVTQFPSHSVIEKGQTVTLRCDPISGHDNLYWYRRVMGKEIKFLLHFVKESKQDESGMPNNRFLAERTGGTYSTLKVQPAELEDSGVYFCASSSGQPYTEAFFGQGTRLTVV.

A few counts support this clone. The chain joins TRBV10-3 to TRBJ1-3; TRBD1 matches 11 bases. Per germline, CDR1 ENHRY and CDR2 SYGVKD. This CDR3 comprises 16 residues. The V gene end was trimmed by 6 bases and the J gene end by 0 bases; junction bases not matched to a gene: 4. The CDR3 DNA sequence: TGTGCCATCAGGGGACAGGGGGGCCTCTCTGGAAACACCATATATTTT. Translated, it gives CAIRGQGGLSGNTIYF.

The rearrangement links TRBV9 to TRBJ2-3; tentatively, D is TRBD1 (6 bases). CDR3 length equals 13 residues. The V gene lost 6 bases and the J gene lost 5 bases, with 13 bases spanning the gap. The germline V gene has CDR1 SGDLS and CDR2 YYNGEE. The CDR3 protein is CASTMGAEDTQYF. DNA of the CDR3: TGTGCCAGCACCATGGGGGCGGAAGATACGCAGTATTTT.

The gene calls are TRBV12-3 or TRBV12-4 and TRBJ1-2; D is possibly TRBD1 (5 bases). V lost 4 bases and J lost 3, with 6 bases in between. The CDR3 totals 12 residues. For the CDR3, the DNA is TGTGCCAGCAGTTCACAGGACTATGGCTACACCTTC. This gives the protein CASSSQDYGYTF.

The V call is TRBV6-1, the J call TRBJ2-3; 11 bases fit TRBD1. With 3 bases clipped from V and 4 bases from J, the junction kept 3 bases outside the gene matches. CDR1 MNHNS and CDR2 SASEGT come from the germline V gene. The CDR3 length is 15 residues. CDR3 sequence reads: CASSEGDRGADTQYF. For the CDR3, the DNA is TGTGCCAGCAGTGAGGGGGACAGGGGGGCAGATACGCAGTATTTT.

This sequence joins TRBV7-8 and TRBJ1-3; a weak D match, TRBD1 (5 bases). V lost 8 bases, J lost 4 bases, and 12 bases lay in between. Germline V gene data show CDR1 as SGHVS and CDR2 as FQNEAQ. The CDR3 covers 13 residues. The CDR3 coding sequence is TGTGCCAGCGCCGGGGGTTTCGGAAACACCATATATTTT. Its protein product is CASAGGFGNTIYF.

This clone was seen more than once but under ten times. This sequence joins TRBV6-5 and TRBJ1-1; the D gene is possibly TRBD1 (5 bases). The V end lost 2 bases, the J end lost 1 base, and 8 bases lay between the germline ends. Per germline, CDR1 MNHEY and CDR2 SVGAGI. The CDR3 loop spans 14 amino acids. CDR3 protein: CASSYPGQNTEAFF. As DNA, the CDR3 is TGTGCCAGCAGTTACCCAGGGCAGAACACTGAAGCTTTCTTT.

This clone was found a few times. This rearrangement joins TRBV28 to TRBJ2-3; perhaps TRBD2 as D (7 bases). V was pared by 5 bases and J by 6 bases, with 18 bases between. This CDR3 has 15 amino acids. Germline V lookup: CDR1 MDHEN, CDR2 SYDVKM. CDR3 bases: TGTGCCAGCAGTAGGGGGGGCCTCACCGCGGATACGCAGTATTTT. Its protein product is CASSRGGLTADTQYF.

In nucleotides, the CDR3 is TGTGCCATCGTTGACAGGCCGAATCAGCCCCAGCATTTT. Its protein product is CAIVDRPNQPQHF. The V gene is TRBV28, the J gene TRBJ1-5; D perhaps matches TRBD1 (6 bases). CDR3 size: 13 residues. Per germline, CDR1 MDHEN and CDR2 SYDVKM. The germline V and J ends were trimmed by 10 bases and 4 bases, with 14 bases remaining between them.

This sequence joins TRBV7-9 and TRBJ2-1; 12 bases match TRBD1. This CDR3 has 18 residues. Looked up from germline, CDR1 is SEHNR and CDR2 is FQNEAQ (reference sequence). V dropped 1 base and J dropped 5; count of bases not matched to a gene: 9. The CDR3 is CASSLGPTGTGGHNEQFF. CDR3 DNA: TGTGCCAGCAGCTTAGGCCCCACCGGGACAGGGGGCCACAATGAGCAGTTCTTC.

This CDR3 reads CASPGGWQETQYF. In nucleotides, the CDR3 is TGTGCCAGCCCCGGGGGGTGGCAAGAGACCCAGTACTTC. The J gene is TRBJ2-5, the V gene TRBV6-5, with 7 bases aligning to TRBD2. CDR1 and CDR2 from the germline V gene are MNHEY and SVGAGI. The trim removed 8 bases at V and 2 bases at J, leaving 5 bases unmatched. This CDR3 is 13 amino acids long.

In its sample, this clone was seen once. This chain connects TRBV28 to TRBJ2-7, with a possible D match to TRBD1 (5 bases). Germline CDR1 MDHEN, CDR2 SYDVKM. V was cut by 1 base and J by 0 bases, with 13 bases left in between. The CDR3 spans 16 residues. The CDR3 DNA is TGTGCCAGCAGTTTATCTAAGGGGTCCTCCTCCTACGAGCAGTACTTC. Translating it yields CASSLSKGSSSYEQYF.

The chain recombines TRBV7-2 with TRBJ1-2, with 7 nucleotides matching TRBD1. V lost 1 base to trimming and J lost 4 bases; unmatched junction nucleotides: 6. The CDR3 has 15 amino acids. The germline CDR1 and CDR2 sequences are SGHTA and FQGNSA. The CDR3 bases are TGTGCCAGCAGCTTAGGGACAGGAGGGAGCTATGGCTACACCTTC. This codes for CASSLGTGGSYGYTF.